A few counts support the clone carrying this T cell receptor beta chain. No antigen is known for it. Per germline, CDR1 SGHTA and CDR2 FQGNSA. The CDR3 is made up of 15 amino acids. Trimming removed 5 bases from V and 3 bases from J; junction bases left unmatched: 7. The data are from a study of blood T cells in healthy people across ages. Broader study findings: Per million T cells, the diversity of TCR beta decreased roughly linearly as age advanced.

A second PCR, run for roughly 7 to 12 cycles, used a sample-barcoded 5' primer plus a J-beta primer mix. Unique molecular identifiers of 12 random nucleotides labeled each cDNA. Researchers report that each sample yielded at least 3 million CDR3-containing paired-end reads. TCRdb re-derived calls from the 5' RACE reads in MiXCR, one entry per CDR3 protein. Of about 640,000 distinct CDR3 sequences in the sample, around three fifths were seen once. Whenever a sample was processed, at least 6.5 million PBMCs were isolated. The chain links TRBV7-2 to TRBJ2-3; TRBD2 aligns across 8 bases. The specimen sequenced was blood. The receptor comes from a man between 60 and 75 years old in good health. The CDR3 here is CASSKTSVGTDTQYF. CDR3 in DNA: TGTGCCAGCAGCAAGACTAGCGTGGGGACAGATACGCAGTATTTT.